This T cell receptor beta chain was retrieved from a study of blood T cell repertoires in COVID-19. As for the study in general: Specimens from acute and convalescent COVID-19 originated in the United States, Italy and Spain. T cells, B-cell-depleted T cells, or PBMCs supplied cDNA or gDNA.

Germline lookup yields CDR1 SGHVS and CDR2 FNYEAQ. Trimming removed 2 bases at V and 2 bases at J, with 11 bases between. The CDR3 spans 15 residues. Original data processing: Using reference gene primer amplification, nucleated cell counts were estimated. Assay used: immunoSEQ multiplex PCR; TCRdb lists only in-frame clones, some missing. That table gives V, J and clone size, and the DNA gave D and trimming. The table records roughly 140,000 clones, about 79% of them present only once. The sequence was collected from a woman between 50 and 59 years old with acute or convalescent COVID-19. The sequenced material came from peripheral blood. The V and J genes are TRBV7-6 and TRBJ2-3, with D perhaps matching TRBD2 (5 bases). The CDR3 nucleotides are TGTGCCAGCAGCTTATCCGGGGTTCTCACAGATACGCAGTATTTT. It is translated as CASSLSGVLTDTQYF.